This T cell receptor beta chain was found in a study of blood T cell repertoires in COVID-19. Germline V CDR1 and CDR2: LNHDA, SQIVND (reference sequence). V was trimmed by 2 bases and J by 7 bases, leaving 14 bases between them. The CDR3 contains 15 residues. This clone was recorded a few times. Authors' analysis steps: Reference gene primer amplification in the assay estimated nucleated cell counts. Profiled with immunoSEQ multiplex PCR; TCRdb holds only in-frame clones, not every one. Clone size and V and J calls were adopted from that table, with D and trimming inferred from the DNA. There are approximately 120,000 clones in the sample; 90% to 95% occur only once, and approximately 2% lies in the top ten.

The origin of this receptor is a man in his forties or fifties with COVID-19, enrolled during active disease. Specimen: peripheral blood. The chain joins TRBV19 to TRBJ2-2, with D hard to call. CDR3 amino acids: CASSISSGLGGELFF. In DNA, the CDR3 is TGTGCCAGTAGTATATCATCCGGGTTAGGCGGGGAGCTGTTTTTT.